The source of this T cell receptor beta chain is a study of blood T cell repertoires in COVID-19. Study as a whole: Samples of COVID-19 (acute and convalescent) were obtained from the United States, Italy and Spain. Sources were T cells, B-cell-depleted T cells, or PBMCs; the material itself was cDNA or gDNA.

Source study methods: Using reference gene primer amplification, nucleated cell counts were estimated. Data came from immunoSEQ multiplex PCR; TCRdb stores just in-frame clones and leaves some out. The V and J calls and clone size are taken from that table; D and trimming were inferred from the DNA. The sample has almost 300,000 clones; nearly 90% are singletons. The V and J ends lost 3 bases and 6 bases respectively, with 10 bases between them. The CDR3 consists of 14 residues. Per the germline V gene, CDR1 is SGHRS and CDR2 is YFSETQ. During active infection, Seattle patients enrolled and were then monitored through disease.

The clonotype comes from a woman aged 25 to 39 with COVID-19, enrolled during active disease. Source material: peripheral blood. The chain uses TRBV5-1 and TRBJ1-6; D is perhaps TRBD1 (6 bases). The CDR3, as DNA: TGCGCCAGCAGCTCCCAAGGGGGTAATTCACCCCTCCACTTT. This translates into CASSSQGGNSPLHF.